The rows below give T cell receptor beta chains drawn from one sample of a study of cytomegalovirus exposure and HLA in healthy donors. Repertoires were generated with immunoSEQ multiplex PCR, while TCRdb's copy carries only in-frame clones and drops some. The table includes about 130,000 clones, about two thirds detected once. The specimen was PBMCs. Receptors were obtained from a man aged 30-40 years in good health and CMV-seronegative. Each CDR3 is given with its conserved first and last residue. Each record gives: J gene, D gene, clone size, V gene, CDR3 DNA, CDR3 protein. The D gene is left open where the match is weak. Some rows mark clone size as missing; the rest say once, few, many or name a class of expanded clone.

J gene: TRBJ1-2; D gene: TRBD1; clone size: NA; V gene: TRBV6-6; CDR3 DNA: TGTGCCAGCAGTCACGGGACAGGGGCAGTAGGCGGCTACACCTTC; CDR3 protein: CASSHGTGAVGGYTF
J gene: TRBJ2-3; D gene: NA; clone size: NA; V gene: TRBV5-1; CDR3 DNA: TGCGCCAGCAGCTTGGGTCTAGCGCAGAGCACAGATACGCAGTATTTT; CDR3 protein: CASSLGLAQSTDTQYF
J gene: TRBJ1-2; D gene: TRBD1; clone size: NA; V gene: TRBV10-3; CDR3 DNA: TGTGCCATCAGTGACCCCGACAGGGGTTTAGGCGGCTACACCTTC; CDR3 protein: CAISDPDRGLGGYTF
J gene: TRBJ2-1; D gene: TRBD2; clone size: once; V gene: TRBV27; CDR3 DNA: TGTGCCAGCATTAGAGCGGGGGGCGGCTACAATGAGCAGTTCTTC; CDR3 protein: CASIRAGGGYNEQFF
J gene: TRBJ2-1; D gene: TRBD2; clone size: NA; V gene: TRBV23-1; CDR3 DNA: TGCGCCAGCAGTCAACGGACTAGCGGGGGGAGACACTACAATGAGCAGTTCTTC; CDR3 protein: CASSQRTSGGRHYNEQFF
J gene: TRBJ2-7; D gene: TRBD1; clone size: NA; V gene: TRBV27; CDR3 DNA: TGTGCCAGCAGCCGAAGGACAGGGGGCTACGAGCAGTACTTC; CDR3 protein: CASSRRTGGYEQYF
J gene: TRBJ2-1; D gene: NA; clone size: NA; V gene: TRBV19; CDR3 DNA: TGTGCCAGTAGTAGCGGGCCCCTGGATGAGCAGTTCTTC; CDR3 protein: CASSSGPLDEQFF
J gene: TRBJ1-4; D gene: TRBD1; clone size: NA; V gene: TRBV27; CDR3 DNA: TGTGCCAGCAGGACAGGGGGAGGTAATGAAAAACTGTTTTTT; CDR3 protein: CASRTGGGNEKLFF
J gene: TRBJ2-7; D gene: TRBD2; clone size: NA; V gene: TRBV5-1; CDR3 DNA: TGCGCCAGCAGCTTGGGACTAGCGGGGGCCCGTACCCCCTACGAGCAGTACTTC; CDR3 protein: CASSLGLAGARTPYEQYF
J gene: TRBJ2-7; D gene: NA; clone size: NA; V gene: TRBV7-9; CDR3 DNA: TGTGCCAGCAGCCACCCGGACAGGGAGGGCTACGAGCAGTACTTC; CDR3 protein: CASSHPDREGYEQYF
J gene: TRBJ1-1; D gene: NA; clone size: NA; V gene: TRBV5-1; CDR3 DNA: TGCGCCGGCAGCTTGGTATACAGGAACACTGAAGCTTTCTTT; CDR3 protein: CAGSLVYRNTEAFF
J gene: TRBJ1-2; D gene: TRBD1; clone size: NA; V gene: TRBV6-1; CDR3 DNA: TGTGCCAGCAGTGTCTACGGACAGGGCGCTAACTATGGCTACACCTTC; CDR3 protein: CASSVYGQGANYGYTF
J gene: TRBJ2-5; D gene: NA; clone size: few; V gene: TRBV6-5; CDR3 DNA: TGTGCCAGCAGTTACTTACAGACCCAAGAGACCCAGTACTTC; CDR3 protein: CASSYLQTQETQYF
J gene: TRBJ1-2; D gene: TRBD1; clone size: few; V gene: TRBV19; CDR3 DNA: TGTGCCGTTGACAGGGGACCTATCCTTGGCTACACCTTC; CDR3 protein: CAVDRGPILGYTF
J gene: TRBJ1-5; D gene: NA; clone size: NA; V gene: TRBV15; CDR3 DNA: TGTGCCACCAGCAGAGATCTCAGGGCCAATCAGCCCCAGCATTTT; CDR3 protein: CATSRDLRANQPQHF
J gene: TRBJ1-2; D gene: NA; clone size: NA; V gene: TRBV5-4; CDR3 DNA: TGTGCCAGCAGCTGGATGGGGGCTAGATATGGCTACACCTTC; CDR3 protein: CASSWMGARYGYTF
J gene: TRBJ1-1; D gene: TRBD1; clone size: NA; V gene: TRBV29-1; CDR3 DNA: TGCAGCGTTTTACCGTCGGACAGGGGAATTCGGTACACTGAAGCTTTCTTT; CDR3 protein: CSVLPSDRGIRYTEAFF
J gene: TRBJ2-1; D gene: TRBD2; clone size: NA; V gene: TRBV29-1; CDR3 DNA: TGCAGCGTTGCTTTGGGGGGGTTCCTACTTTCTTCTCGGAATGAGCAGTTCTTC; CDR3 protein: CSVALGGFLLSSRNEQFF
J gene: TRBJ1-3; D gene: NA; clone size: NA; V gene: TRBV7-9; CDR3 DNA: TGTGCCAGCAGCCCCCCTCGGAGCTCTGGAAACACCATATATTTT; CDR3 protein: CASSPPRSSGNTIYF
J gene: TRBJ1-2; D gene: NA; clone size: NA; V gene: TRBV7-6; CDR3 DNA: TGTGCCAGCAGCTTAGCAACGGGGGATGGCTACACCTTC; CDR3 protein: CASSLATGDGYTF